The entry below gives a single T cell receptor beta chain sequence along with its context. Its antigen is unknown. V lost 1 base and J lost 1, with 4 bases in between. Germline lookup yields CDR1 SGHVS and CDR2 FNYEAQ. This CDR3 has 13 residues. Isolated RNA was reverse transcribed in full, so expressed TCRB transcripts were sequenced. Libraries were prepared by immunoSEQ multiplex PCR; TCRdb keeps only in-frame clonotypes and omits some of them. Seen here are around 240,000 clones, 16% observed once, and the top ten hold approximately 0.081%. The sample belongs to a study of beta chain features in type 1 diabetes. Notes on the study in general: Type 1 diabetes patients showed a moderate but significant shortening of TCRB CDR3s in all four CD4+ subsets.

Sequenced input: naive CD4+ T cells from blood. The clonotype originates from a man aged 30 to 45 with type 1 diabetes. The chain combines TRBV7-6 with TRBJ1-1; unclear D gene. As DNA, the CDR3 is TGTGCCAGCAGCTTAGAACAGAACACTGAAGCTTTCTTT. This gives the protein CASSLEQNTEAFF.